This TCR beta chain was captured by sequencing in a study of cytomegalovirus exposure and HLA in healthy donors. On the study more broadly: Earlier work reported 117 million unique TCR beta sequences from 150 million to 200 million T cells. Study-level results: Later findings reportedly placed an Asian-associated ancestry cluster below the roughly 700-donor mean for N-insertions.

The V gene's germline CDR1 is LNHDA and CDR2 SQIVND (reference sequence). V was pared by 3 bases and J by 13 bases, with 7 bases between. CDR3 size: 10 residues. About this clone itself: Its antigen is still unknown.

Donors likely had unrecorded immune exposures despite being nominally healthy when sampled. The study ran its PCR with 60 Vbeta and 13 Jbeta primers. Measured with immunoSEQ multiplex PCR; TCRdb has only the in-frame clones, and not every one. The sample shows around 120,000 clones, around four fifths of them seen only once. The TCR originated in a boy between 10 and 17 years old in good health and CMV-seronegative. The chain employs TRBV19 and TRBJ1-5, with D hard to call. Sequencing was carried out using PBMCs. The CDR3 loop is CASSIVTQHF. The CDR3 coding sequence is TGTGCCAGTAGTATCGTGACTCAGCATTTT.